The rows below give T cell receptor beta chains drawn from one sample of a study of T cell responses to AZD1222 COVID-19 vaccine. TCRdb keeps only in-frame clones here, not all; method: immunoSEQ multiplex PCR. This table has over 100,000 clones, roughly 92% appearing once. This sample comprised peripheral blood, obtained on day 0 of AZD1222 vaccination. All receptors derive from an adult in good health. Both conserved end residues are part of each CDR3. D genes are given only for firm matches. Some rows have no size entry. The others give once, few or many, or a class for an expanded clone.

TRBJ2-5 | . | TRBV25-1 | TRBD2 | CASSDSGTSPLGTQYF | TGTGCCAGCAGTGATTCCGGGACTAGTCCCTTGGGGACCCAGTACTTC
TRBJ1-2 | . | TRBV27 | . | CASSLTAGNGYTF | TGTGCCAGCAGTTTAACGGCAGGGAATGGCTACACCTTC
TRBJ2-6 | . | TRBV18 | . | CASSPGFGASNVLTF | TGTGCCAGCTCTCCCGGATTCGGTGCTTCCAACGTCCTGACTTTC
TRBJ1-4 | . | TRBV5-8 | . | CASSLGTANNEKLFF | TGTGCCAGCAGCTTGGGGACAGCCAATAATGAAAAACTGTTTTTT
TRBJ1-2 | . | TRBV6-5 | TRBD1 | CASSYTGGSYGYTF | TGTGCCAGCAGTTATACAGGGGGCAGCTATGGCTACACCTTC
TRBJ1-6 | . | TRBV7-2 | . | CASSLAESRFNSPLHF | TGTGCCAGCAGCTTAGCAGAGTCCAGGTTTAATTCACCCCTCCACTTT
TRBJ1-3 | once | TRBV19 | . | CASSIRRGDTIYF | TGTGCCAGTAGTATACGACGGGGTGACACCATATATTTT
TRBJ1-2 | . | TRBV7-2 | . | CASSLSETNYGYTF | TGTGCCAGCAGCTTATCAGAGACTAACTATGGCTACACCTTC
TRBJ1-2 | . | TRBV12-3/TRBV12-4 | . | CASSFVDGYTF | TGTGCCAGCAGTTTCGTCGATGGCTACACCTTC
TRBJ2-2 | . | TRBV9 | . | CASSPLRGGVTGELFF | TGTGCCAGCAGCCCCTTACGTGGGGGAGTAACCGGGGAGCTGTTTTTT
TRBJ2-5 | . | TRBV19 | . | CASSIGGERLPRETQYF | TGTGCCAGTAGTATAGGAGGGGAACGGCTTCCAAGGGAGACCCAGTACTTC
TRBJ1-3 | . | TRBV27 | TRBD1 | CASSAVTGTGGNTIYF | TGTGCCAGCAGTGCCGTCACCGGGACAGGGGGAAACACCATATATTTT
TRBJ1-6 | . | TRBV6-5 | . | CASIYGTMNSPLHF | TGTGCCAGCATATACGGGACCATGAATTCACCCCTCCACTTT
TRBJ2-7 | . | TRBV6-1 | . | CASSEGPSYLSYEQYF | TGTGCCAGCAGCGAAGGGCCCTCCTACCTCTCCTACGAGCAGTACTTC
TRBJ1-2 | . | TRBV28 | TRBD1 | CASSLAGGRGYTF | TGTGCCAGCAGCCTGGCAGGGGGCAGAGGCTACACCTTC
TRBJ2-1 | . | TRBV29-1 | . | CSAEGQGSGKNEQFF | TGCAGCGCCGAGGGGCAGGGGTCGGGGAAGAATGAGCAGTTCTTC
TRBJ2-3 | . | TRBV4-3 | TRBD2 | CASSRDRTSGVTDTQYF | TGCGCCAGCAGCCGGGATCGGACTAGCGGGGTCACAGATACGCAGTATTTT
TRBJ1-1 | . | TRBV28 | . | CASRSSPMRGPFF | TGTGCCAGCAGATCCTCCCCCATGAGGGGACCTTTCTTT
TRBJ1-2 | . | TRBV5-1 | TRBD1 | CASSFSPGTDIHYDGYTF | TGCGCCAGCAGCTTTTCCCCCGGGACAGACATCCACTACGATGGCTACACCTTC
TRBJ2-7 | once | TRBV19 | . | CASSIGGGGSSSYEQYF | TGTGCCAGTAGTATAGGAGGCGGCGGATCCAGCTCCTACGAGCAGTACTTC
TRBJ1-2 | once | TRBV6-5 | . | CASIQPGANYGYTF | TGTGCCAGCATCCAACCTGGGGCTAACTATGGCTACACCTTC
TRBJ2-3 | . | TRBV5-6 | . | CASSPGGDTQYF | TGTGCCAGCAGCCCAGGGGGGGATACGCAGTATTTT
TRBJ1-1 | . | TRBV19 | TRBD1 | CASSMRTGTMNTEAFF | TGTGCCAGTAGTATGCGGACAGGCACCATGAACACTGAAGCTTTCTTT
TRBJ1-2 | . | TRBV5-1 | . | CASSLALSNYGYTF | TGCGCCAGCAGCTTGGCCCTCTCTAACTATGGCTACACCTTC
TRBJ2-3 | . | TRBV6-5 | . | CASSPGDTSTDTQYF | TGTGCCAGCAGTCCCGGGGACACAAGCACAGATACGCAGTATTTT
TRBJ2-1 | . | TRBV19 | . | CASSQVRDGEQFF | TGTGCCAGTAGTCAAGTCAGGGACGGTGAGCAGTTCTTC
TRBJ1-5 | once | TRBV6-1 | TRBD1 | CASSGAGGDQPQHF | TGTGCCAGCAGTGGAGCAGGGGGCGATCAGCCCCAGCATTTT
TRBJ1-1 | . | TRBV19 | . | CASSPYKSWNTEAFF | TGTGCCAGTAGTCCATATAAATCCTGGAACACTGAAGCTTTCTTT
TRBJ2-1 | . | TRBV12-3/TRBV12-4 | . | CASRNDAEQFF | TGTGCCAGCAGGAACGACGCTGAGCAGTTCTTC
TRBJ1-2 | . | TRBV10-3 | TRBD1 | CAITRTGEGNYGYTF | TGTGCCATCACCCGGACAGGGGAGGGTAACTATGGCTACACCTTC
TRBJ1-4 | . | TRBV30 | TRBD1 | CAWSRGQGWEKLFF | TGTGCCTGGTCCAGGGGACAGGGGTGGGAAAAACTGTTTTTT
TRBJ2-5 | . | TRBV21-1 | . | CASSNRISQETQYF | TGTGCCAGCAGCAACAGGATCTCACAAGAGACCCAGTACTTC
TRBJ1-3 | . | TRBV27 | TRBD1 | CASSMTGGEGNTIYF | TGTGCCAGCAGTATGACAGGGGGCGAGGGAAACACCATATATTTT
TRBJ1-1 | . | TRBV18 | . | CASSRLNTEAFF | TGTGCCAGCTCACGACTGAACACTGAAGCTTTCTTT
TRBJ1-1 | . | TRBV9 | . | CASSVGGSTEAFF | TGTGCCAGCAGCGTGGGGGGGAGCACTGAAGCTTTCTTT
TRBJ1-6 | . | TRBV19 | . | CASSPTPQGNNSPLHF | TGTGCCAGTAGTCCAACTCCTCAGGGGAATAATTCACCCCTCCACTTT
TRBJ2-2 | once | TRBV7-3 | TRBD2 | CASSAGENTGELFF | TGTGCCAGCAGCGCGGGGGAAAACACCGGGGAGCTGTTTTTT
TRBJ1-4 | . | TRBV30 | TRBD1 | CAWSQTGVEKLFF | TGTGCCTGGAGCCAGACAGGGGTTGAAAAACTGTTTTTT
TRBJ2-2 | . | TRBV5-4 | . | CASSFHSGSFNGELFF | TGTGCCAGCAGCTTCCATTCGGGCAGTTTCAACGGGGAGCTGTTTTTT
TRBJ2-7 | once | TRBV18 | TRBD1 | CASSPLSSGTGWWEQYF | TGTGCCAGCTCACCGCTCTCGTCCGGGACAGGGTGGTGGGAGCAGTACTTC
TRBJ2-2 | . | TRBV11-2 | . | CASSHHMGRSPGELFF | TGTGCCAGCAGCCATCACATGGGCCGATCTCCGGGGGAGCTGTTTTTT
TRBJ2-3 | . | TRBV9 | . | CASSATPRGASTDTQYF | TGTGCCAGCAGCGCAACACCCCGCGGGGCTAGCACAGATACGCAGTATTTT
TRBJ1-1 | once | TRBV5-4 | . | CASSAQLIQGRAEAFF | TGTGCCAGCAGCGCTCAATTAATTCAGGGAAGGGCTGAAGCTTTCTTT
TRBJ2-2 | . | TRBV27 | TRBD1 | CASRWTGGTGELFF | TGTGCCAGCAGGTGGACAGGGGGTACCGGGGAGCTGTTTTTT
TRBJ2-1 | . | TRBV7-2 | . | CASSLARDYNEQFF | TGTGCCAGCAGCTTAGCTAGGGACTACAATGAGCAGTTCTTC
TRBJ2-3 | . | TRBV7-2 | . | CASSFEGSRRGTQYF | TGTGCCAGCAGCTTTGAGGGGTCCCGACGAGGTACGCAGTATTTT
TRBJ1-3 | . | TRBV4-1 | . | CASSHHRGGSGNTIYF | TGCGCCAGCAGCCATCATAGGGGAGGATCTGGAAACACCATATATTTT